This TCR beta chain derives from a study of cytomegalovirus exposure and HLA in healthy donors. Unmatched junction bases numbered 10, after V lost 1 base and J lost 7 bases. CDR3 length equals 17 residues. From germline, CDR1 is LNHNV and CDR2 YYDKDF (reference sequence). Researchers ran the PCR with 60 Vbeta and 13 Jbeta primers. Sequencing was performed with immunoSEQ multiplex PCR; in TCRdb, only in-frame clones are kept and a portion is missing. The profile shows 80,000 to 95,000 clones, approximately 71% of them singletons. Study-wide points: There were around 160 TCR beta chains listed as cytomegalovirus-associated. Compared with the approximately 680-donor mean, an Asian-associated ancestry cluster reportedly had fewer N-insertions, according to a later analysis. Using the classifier, cytomegalovirus status was reportedly diagnosed with high specificity and sensitivity.

Comment on this clone: What it recognizes is unknown.

The sample consisted of PBMCs. The clonotype comes from a woman under 30 in good health and CMV-seropositive. The rearrangement joins TRBV15 to TRBJ1-4; 9 bases agree with TRBD1. DNA of the CDR3: TGTGCCACCAGCAGAGCTCCCGGTGGGACAGGGCGTGAAAAACTGTTTTTT. Amino acid sequence: CATSRAPGGTGREKLFF.